Below, one T cell receptor (beta chain) is given with its context. Its specificity is unknown. These data are taken from a study of tumor and adjacent non-tumor tissue in lung cancer. Study-wide background: Histology: 12 adenocarcinoma, a couple of squamous cell carcinoma, 1 small cell lung cancer. The patients, 10 to 11 men and about 5 women, were about 31 to 76 with stage I to III disease. Study-wide results and caveats: Normal lung showed higher cumulative top 100 clone frequency than tumor.

The template was RNA from unsorted bulk tissue. TCRbeta libraries were built with three rounds of nested PCR, modified from ARM-PCR. TCRdb reprocessed the multiplex PCR reads with MiXCR, giving one entry per CDR3 protein. The table has approximately 90,000 distinct CDR3 sequences, around 59% seen once. The sequence came from a man aged 70 or older with non-small cell lung cancer. The material sequenced was lung tumor tissue.

CDR3 protein: CASIRPAGASSYEQYF. The DNA of the CDR3 is TGTGCCAGCATTCGACCAGCGGGTGCCAGCTCCTACGAGCAGTACTTC. The rearrangement links TRBV6-5 to TRBJ2-7, with a weak D call TRBD2 (6 bases). Germline V gives CDR1 MNHEY, CDR2 SVGAGI. Trimming stripped 7 bases from V and 0 bases from J, with 19 bases between. The CDR3 spans 16 residues.